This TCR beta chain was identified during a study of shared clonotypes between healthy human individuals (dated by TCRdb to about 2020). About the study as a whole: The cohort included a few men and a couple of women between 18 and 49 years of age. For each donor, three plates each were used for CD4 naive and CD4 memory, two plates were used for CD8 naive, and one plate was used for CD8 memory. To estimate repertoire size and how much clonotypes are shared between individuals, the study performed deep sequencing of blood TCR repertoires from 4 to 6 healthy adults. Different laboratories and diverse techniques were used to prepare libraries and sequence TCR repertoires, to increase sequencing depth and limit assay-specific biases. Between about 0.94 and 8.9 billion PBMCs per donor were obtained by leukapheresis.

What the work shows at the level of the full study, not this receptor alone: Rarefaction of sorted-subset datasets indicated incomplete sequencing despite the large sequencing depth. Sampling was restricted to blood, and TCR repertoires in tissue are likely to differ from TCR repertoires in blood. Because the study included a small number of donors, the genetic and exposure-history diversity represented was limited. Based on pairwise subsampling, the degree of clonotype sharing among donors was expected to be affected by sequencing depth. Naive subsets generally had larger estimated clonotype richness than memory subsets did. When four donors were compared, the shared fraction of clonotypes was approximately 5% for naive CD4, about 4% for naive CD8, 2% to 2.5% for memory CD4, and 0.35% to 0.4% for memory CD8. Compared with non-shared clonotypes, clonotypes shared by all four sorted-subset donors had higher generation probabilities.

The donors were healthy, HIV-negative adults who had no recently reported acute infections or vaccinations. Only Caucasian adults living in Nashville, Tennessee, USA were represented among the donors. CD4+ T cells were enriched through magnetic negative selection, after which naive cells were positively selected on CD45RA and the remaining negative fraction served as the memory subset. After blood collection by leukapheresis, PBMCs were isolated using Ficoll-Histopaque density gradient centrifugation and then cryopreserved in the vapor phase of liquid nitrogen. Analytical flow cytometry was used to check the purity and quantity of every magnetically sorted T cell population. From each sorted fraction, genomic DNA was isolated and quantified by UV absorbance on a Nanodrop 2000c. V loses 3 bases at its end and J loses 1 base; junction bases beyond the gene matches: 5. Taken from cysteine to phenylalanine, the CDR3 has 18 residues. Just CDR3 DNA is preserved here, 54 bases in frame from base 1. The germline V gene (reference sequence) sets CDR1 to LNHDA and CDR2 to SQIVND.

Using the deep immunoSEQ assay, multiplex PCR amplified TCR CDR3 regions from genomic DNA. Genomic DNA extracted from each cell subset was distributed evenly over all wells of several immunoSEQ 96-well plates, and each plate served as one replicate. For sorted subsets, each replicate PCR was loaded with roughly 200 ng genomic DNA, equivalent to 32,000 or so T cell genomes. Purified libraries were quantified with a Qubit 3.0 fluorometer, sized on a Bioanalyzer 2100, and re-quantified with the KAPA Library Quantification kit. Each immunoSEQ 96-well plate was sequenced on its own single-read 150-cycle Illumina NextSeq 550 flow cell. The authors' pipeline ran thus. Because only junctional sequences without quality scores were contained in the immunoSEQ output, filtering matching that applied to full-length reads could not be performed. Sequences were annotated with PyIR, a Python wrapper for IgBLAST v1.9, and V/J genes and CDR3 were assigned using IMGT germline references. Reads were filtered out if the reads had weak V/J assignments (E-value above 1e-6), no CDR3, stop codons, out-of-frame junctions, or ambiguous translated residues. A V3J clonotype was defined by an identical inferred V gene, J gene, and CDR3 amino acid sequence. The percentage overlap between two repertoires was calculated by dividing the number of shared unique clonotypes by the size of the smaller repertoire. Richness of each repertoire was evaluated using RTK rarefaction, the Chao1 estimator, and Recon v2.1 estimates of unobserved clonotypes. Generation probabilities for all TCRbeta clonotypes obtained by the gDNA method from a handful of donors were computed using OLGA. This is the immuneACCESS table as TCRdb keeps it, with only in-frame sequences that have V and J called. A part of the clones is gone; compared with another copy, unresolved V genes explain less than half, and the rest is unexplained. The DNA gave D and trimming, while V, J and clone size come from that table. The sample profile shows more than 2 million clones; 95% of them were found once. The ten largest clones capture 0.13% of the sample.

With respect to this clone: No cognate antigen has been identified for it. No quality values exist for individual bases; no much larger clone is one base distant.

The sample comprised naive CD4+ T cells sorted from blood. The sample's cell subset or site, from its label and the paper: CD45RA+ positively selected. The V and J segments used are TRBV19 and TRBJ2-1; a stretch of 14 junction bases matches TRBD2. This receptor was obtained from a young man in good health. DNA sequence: TGTGCCAGTAGTATCGGGACTAGCGGGAGTATATCCTACAATGAGCAGTTCTTC. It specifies CASSIGTSGSISYNEQFF.